These 17 T cell receptor beta chains were sequenced from one sample in a study of cytomegalovirus exposure and HLA in healthy donors. 13 Jbeta primers and 60 Vbeta primers were used for the PCR. Sequencing was performed with immunoSEQ multiplex PCR; in TCRdb, only in-frame clones are kept and a portion is missing. This table has approximately 150,000 clones, approximately 72% appearing once. The sequenced material came from PBMCs. Receptor source: a human donor in good health.

The V call is TRBV7-3, the J call TRBJ2-2, with D maybe TRBD1 (6 bases). Germline V gene lookup returns CDR1 SGHTA and CDR2 FQGTGA. V dropped 7 bases and J dropped 7 bases, with 22 bases sitting between them. There are 16 residues in the CDR3. The CDR3 bases are TGTGCCAGCACCGATAAACTGGGCCGAGGGGGCGGGGAGCTGTTTTTT. Amino acids: CASTDKLGRGGGELFF.

DNA for the CDR3: TGTGCTAGTGGTTTGGTTGGGGGGGGCGGCTACACCTTC. This translates into CASGLVGGGGYTF. The chain carries TRBV12-5 and TRBJ1-2, with D perhaps matching TRBD1 (6 bases). The CDR3 length is 13 residues. The V end lost 0 bases, the J end lost 8 bases, and 10 bases lay between the germline ends. CDR1 and CDR2 from the germline V gene are LGHNT and FRNRAP.

The J gene is TRBJ2-1, the V gene TRBV7-3; 7 positions agree with TRBD2. CDR1 and CDR2 (germline): SGHTA, FQGTGA. This CDR3 region has 14 residues. The trim removed 5 bases at V and 0 bases at J, leaving 1 base unmatched. CDR3 residues: CASSPGGSYNEQFF. CDR3 nucleotide sequence: TGTGCCAGCAGCCCGGGGGGCTCCTACAATGAGCAGTTCTTC.

The J gene is TRBJ2-7, the V gene TRBV19; D may be TRBD1 (7 bases). Germline V gives CDR1 LNHDA, CDR2 SQIVND (reference sequence). The CDR3 sequence is 14 residues long. The ends were cut back, 7 bases at V and 1 base at J, with 14 bases in the middle. CDR3 bases: TGTGCCAGTAAGGAGGGGGCTGGATCCTACGAGCAGTACTTC. This codes for CASKEGAGSYEQYF.

J is TRBJ2-5 and V is TRBV28, with 7 bases fitting TRBD1. The DNA end is a closer match to TRBJ2-7, so the J assignment may be wrong. Germline lookup yields CDR1 MDHEN and CDR2 SYDVKM. The CDR3 loop spans 15 amino acids. CDR3 DNA: TGTGCCAGCACCTTGCGGCAGGGGGACCCATACGAGCAGTACTTC. Translated, it gives CASTLRQGDPYEQYF.

The table lists this clone with a few counts. CDR3 loop: CASSEAGLLLGGYTF. The CDR3 coding sequence is TGTGCCAGCAGTGAAGCGGGTTTACTTCTAGGAGGCTACACCTTC. The chain carries TRBV25-1 and TRBJ1-2, with D hard to call. V lost 2 bases, J lost 8 bases, and 18 bases lay in between. CDR1 MGHDK and CDR2 SYGVNS come from the germline V gene. This CDR3 has 15 amino acids.

This clone was seen only a few times. The chain combines TRBV6-6 with TRBJ1-2; 7 bases match TRBD1. The CDR3 contains 15 residues. Germline values: CDR1 MNHNY, CDR2 SVGAGI (reference sequence). Trimming removed 4 bases from V and 4 bases from J; junction bases left unmatched: 9. Here the CDR3 DNA reads TGTGCCAGCAGTTCCACAGGGGCCTTTGGCTATGGCTACACCTTC. Translating it yields CASSSTGAFGYGYTF.

The chain couples TRBV7-2 to TRBJ2-7, with 8 bases aligning to TRBD2. V shed 5 bases, J shed 2 bases, and the junction held 8 bases outside the gene matches. The length of the CDR3 is 15 residues. CDR1 is SGHTA, CDR2 FQGNSA, per germline. CDR3 residues: CASSRGGGQAYEQYF. CDR3 coding DNA: TGTGCCAGCAGCCGGGGGGGAGGTCAGGCCTACGAGCAGTACTTC.

This chain links TRBV2 with TRBJ2-3; 9 bases fit TRBD2. Germline loops: CDR1 SNHLY, CDR2 FYNNEI. Germline trimming cut 6 bases from V and 2 bases from J; bases unmatched to any gene: 6. The CDR3 has 15 residues. The CDR3 region has the DNA TGTGCCAGCAGGAGACGACTAGCGGTCACAGATACGCAGTATTTT. It encodes CASRRRLAVTDTQYF.

The chain uses TRBV19 and TRBJ2-6; tentative D call: TRBD1 (6 bases). Germline V gene data show CDR1 as LNHDA and CDR2 as SQIVND (reference sequence). The CDR3 loop spans 17 amino acids. V lost 5 bases and J 2 bases, leaving 16 bases between the germline ends. The CDR3 DNA sequence: TGTGCCAGTAGTCTTAGATCAGGGGTGGCTGGGGCCAACGTCCTGACTTTC. Its translation is CASSLRSGVAGANVLTF.

The chain is built from TRBV7-2 and TRBJ2-7, with TRBD2 matching over 11 bases. Germline V CDR1 and CDR2: SGHTA, FQGNSA. The V and J ends lost 6 bases and 2 bases, in that order; junction bases with no gene match: 12. The CDR3 is 17 residues long. The CDR3 here is CASRPGLAAVLAYEQYF. In nucleotides, the CDR3 is TGTGCCAGCAGACCGGGACTAGCGGCGGTCCTAGCCTACGAGCAGTACTTC.

This chain connects TRBV13 to TRBJ2-2; D is unresolved. Per the germline V gene, CDR1 is PRHDT and CDR2 is FYEKMQ (reference sequence). The V gene lost 3 bases and the J gene lost 7 bases, with 9 bases spanning the gap. This CDR3 spans 13 amino acids. CDR3: CASSFVRDGELFF. The CDR3 nucleotides read TGTGCCAGCAGCTTTGTCCGCGACGGGGAGCTGTTTTTT.

This sequence joins TRBV11-2 and TRBJ1-5; tentatively, D is TRBD1 (5 bases). Trimming stripped 1 base from V and 5 bases from J, with 9 bases between. CDR1 is SGHAT and CDR2 is FQNNGV in the germline V gene. The CDR3 spans 14 residues. CDR3 sequence: CASSLGTLDQPQHF. DNA of the CDR3: TGTGCCAGCAGCTTAGGGACACTTGATCAGCCCCAGCATTTT.

CDR3 coding DNA: TGTGCCAGCAGCTTATCCCCCGTCTACGAGCAGTACTTC. Its protein is CASSLSPVYEQYF. The V gene is TRBV7-3, the J gene TRBJ2-7; no clear D. Germline CDR1 and CDR2: SGHTA and FQGTGA. Trimming took 2 bases from V and 3 from J, leaving 8 bases between them. This CDR3 contains 13 residues.

V gene TRBV9 combines with J gene TRBJ2-2; D is perhaps TRBD2 (7 bases). Deletions cut 2 bases from V and 0 bases from J, with 11 bases between. CDR1 SGDLS and CDR2 YYNGEE come from the germline V gene. This CDR3 spans 16 amino acids. CDR3 nucleotides: TGTGCCAGCAGCGTTGGGGAGGGGGCGAACACCGGGGAGCTGTTTTTT. This gives the protein CASSVGEGANTGELFF. The whole variable domain, remainder taken from reference TRBV9 and TRBJ2-2, is DSGVTQTPKHLITATGQRVTLRCSPRSGDLSVYWYQQSLDQGLQFLIQYYNGEERAKGNILERFSAQQFPDLHSELNLSSLELGDSALYFCASSVGEGANTGELFFGEGSRLTVL.

This clone was found a few times. The chain combines TRBV4-3 with TRBJ2-5; TRBD1 aligns across 7 bases. The J call may be wrong; the DNA end is better matched by TRBJ2-7. The CDR3 spans 16 residues. Germline V gives CDR1 LGHNA, CDR2 YSLEER. CDR3 in DNA: TGCGCCAGCAGCCGCCAATTGACAGGGAACTCCTACGAGCAGTACTTC. It codes for CASSRQLTGNSYEQYF.

This clone was observed once. The chain is built from TRBV5-6 and TRBJ2-5; weak D call: TRBD1 (5 bases). This CDR3 region has 15 residues. The V end was cut by 1 base, the J end by 5 bases, with 15 bases between. CDR1 is SGHDT and CDR2 is YYEEEE in the germline V gene. In DNA, the CDR3 is TGTGCCAGCAGCTTGTTGTTATCAGGGTGGGAGACCCAGTACTTC. Translated, it gives CASSLLLSGWETQYF.